Shown below are 25 T cell receptor beta chains from a single sample sequenced in a study of shared clonotypes between healthy human individuals (dated by TCRdb to the early 2020s). CD8 naive samples consisted of CD45RO-negative cells that were positively selected for CCR7, yielding a CD45RA+CCR7+ population without TemRA cells. Library generation was performed with the immunoSEQ multiplex PCR assay. TCRdb took this table from immuneACCESS and kept in-frame rearrangements with V and J called. Such tables lack part of the clones; where checked against another copy, unresolved V genes explain under half of the gap, and the rest is unexplained. Within this sample are nearly 600,000 clones, with roughly 96% of them counted one time only. The ten top clones hold 0.11% of the sample. Sample: naive CD8+ T cells sorted from blood. Reading the label with the study, this specimen's cell subset or site is: CD45RA+CCR7+. The receptors here all came from a woman younger than 45 in good health.

The chain has TRBV2 and TRBJ2-7; D is unresolved. Trimming took off 8 bases at V and 6 bases at J, with 14 bases between the two ends. Germline-derived CDR1 and CDR2 are SNHLY and FYNNEI. The CDR3 is made up of 12 amino acids. CDR3 DNA: TGTGCCAGCGGCGGCACCCCTTCCGAGCAGTACTTC. Translated, it gives CASGGTPSEQYF.

The chain links TRBV28 to TRBJ1-1; perhaps TRBD1 as D (5 bases). This CDR3 has 14 amino acids. Germline V gene sequence: CDR1 MDHEN, CDR2 SYDVKM. The ends were cut back, 5 bases at V and 0 bases at J, with 10 bases in the middle. CDR3 loop: CASSPGHLNTEAFF. In nucleotides, the CDR3 is TGTGCCAGCAGTCCAGGACATCTGAACACTGAAGCTTTCTTT.

The gene calls are TRBV13 and TRBJ2-3; D gene ambiguous. The CDR3 loop spans 14 amino acids. Germline CDR1 and CDR2: PRHDT and FYEKMQ (reference sequence). Between the trimmed V and J ends, which lost 5 bases and 1 base, there was a span of 10 bases. CDR3 coding DNA: TGTGCCAGCAGCCCCGACCTAGGCACAGATACGCAGTATTTT. It yields the protein CASSPDLGTDTQYF.

The rearrangement joins TRBV19 to TRBJ1-5, with TRBD1 as a possible D gene (5 bases). This CDR3 has 14 residues. The germline V gene has CDR1 LNHDA and CDR2 SQIVND (reference sequence). Trimming took 6 bases from V and 5 from J, leaving 14 bases between them. CDR3 amino acids: CASRLDTRYQPQHF. As DNA, the CDR3 is TGTGCCAGTAGACTGGACACTAGGTATCAGCCCCAGCATTTT.

The chain carries TRBV7-6 and TRBJ1-4; D remains unclear. V was clipped by 6 bases and J by 8 bases, with 10 bases between them. The CDR3 length is 12 residues. CDR1 SGHVS and CDR2 FNYEAQ come from the germline V gene. CDR3: CASSPEGEKLFF. The CDR3 nucleotides are TGTGCCAGCAGTCCCGAAGGCGAAAAACTGTTTTTT.

J is TRBJ2-5 and V is TRBV10-3, with D tentatively TRBD2 (6 bases). Between the trimmed V and J ends, which lost 2 bases and 2 bases, there was a span of 12 bases. The CDR3 runs to 15 residues. From germline, CDR1 is ENHRY and CDR2 SYGVKD. The CDR3 bases are TGTGCCATCAGTGAGGTAGTAGGGAGGCAAGAGACCCAGTACTTC. It yields the protein CAISEVVGRQETQYF.

The chain combines TRBV5-4 with TRBJ1-2, with 8 bases aligning to TRBD1. The germline V gene encodes CDR1 SGHNT and CDR2 YYREEE (reference sequence). The V gene end was trimmed by 4 bases and the J gene end by 8 bases; junction bases not matched to a gene: 7. The CDR3 is 13 residues long. Here the CDR3 reads CASSLDRAQGYTF. CDR3 DNA: TGTGCCAGCAGCCTGGACAGGGCGCAAGGCTACACCTTC.

The CDR3 DNA reads TGTGCCAGCAGCTCCCCACCAGGGGCGGGAGGCTTCGATGAGCAGTTCTTC. Protein: CASSSPPGAGGFDEQFF. The chain recombines TRBV7-9 with TRBJ2-1; TRBD2 aligns across 8 bases. The V and J ends lost 4 bases and 8 bases, in that order; junction bases with no gene match: 16. The germline gives CDR1 SEHNR, CDR2 FQNEAQ (reference sequence). The CDR3 has 17 amino acids.

The V call is TRBV27, the J call TRBJ2-7; 10 bases align to TRBD2. This CDR3 comprises 17 residues. The V segment lost 4 bases and the J segment 0 bases; nucleotides outside the gene matches: 9. CDR1 MNHEY and CDR2 SMNVEV come from the germline V gene (reference sequence). CDR3 sequence: CASSWLSASGSSYEQYF. In nucleotides, the CDR3 is TGTGCCAGCAGTTGGCTCTCGGCTAGCGGGAGCTCCTACGAGCAGTACTTC.

The chain joins TRBV9 to TRBJ1-4, with a tentative D call TRBD1 (6 bases). CDR3 length: 17 residues. Trimming removed 3 bases from V and 0 bases from J, with 15 bases in between. Germline values: CDR1 SGDLS, CDR2 YYNGEE. CDR3 region: CASSAQTGEATNEKLFF. The CDR3 DNA sequence: TGTGCCAGCAGCGCCCAGACAGGCGAGGCAACTAATGAAAAACTGTTTTTT. Using reference TRBV9 and TRBJ1-4 for the parts outside the CDR3, the full variable domain is DSGVTQTPKHLITATGQRVTLRCSPRSGDLSVYWYQQSLDQGLQFLIQYYNGEERAKGNILERFSAQQFPDLHSELNLSSLELGDSALYFCASSAQTGEATNEKLFFGSGTQLSVL.

The chain recombines TRBV19 with TRBJ2-1; 8 bases match TRBD2. V trimming: 5 bases; J trimming: 3 bases; junction bases outside the gene matches: 3. Germline CDR1 LNHDA, CDR2 SQIVND (reference sequence). The CDR3 is 14 amino acids. CDR3 loop: CASSVAGLYNEQFF. In DNA form, the CDR3 reads TGTGCCAGTAGTGTAGCGGGACTCTACAATGAGCAGTTCTTC.

This clone has only one observation. CDR3 residues: CASSSKGYGGGYTF. The CDR3 region has the DNA TGTGCCAGCAGTTCCAAGGGTTATGGAGGAGGCTACACCTTC. The genes are TRBV6-9 and TRBJ1-2; D not resolved. The germline V gene has CDR1 MNHGY and CDR2 SVAAGI. Trimming cost V 4 bases and J 8 bases, with 17 bases left between them. The CDR3 is 14 residues long.

This chain uses TRBV27 with TRBJ2-1; no firm D call. The CDR3 spans 13 residues. Germline V gene data show CDR1 as MNHEY and CDR2 as SMNVEV (reference sequence). The V and J ends lost 3 bases and 5 bases respectively, with 8 bases between them. The CDR3 protein is CASSFTTHNEQFF. In DNA form, the CDR3 reads TGTGCCAGCAGTTTTACGACCCACAATGAGCAGTTCTTC.

The gene calls are TRBV7-8 and TRBJ1-3, with D uncertain. Trimming removed 6 bases at V and 0 bases at J, with 12 bases between. This CDR3 has 15 amino acids. Looked up from germline, CDR1 is SGHVS and CDR2 is FQNEAQ. CDR3 residues: CASRRTESSGNTIYF. CDR3 coding DNA: TGTGCCAGCAGACGCACAGAGAGCTCTGGAAACACCATATATTTT.

This clone was detected only once. The chain uses TRBV27 and TRBJ2-7; the D call may be TRBD1 or TRBD2 (5 bases each). Deletions cut 5 bases from V and 12 bases from J, with 23 bases between. This CDR3 contains 14 residues. The germline V gene has CDR1 MNHEY and CDR2 SMNVEV (reference sequence). CDR3 in DNA: TGTGCCAGCAGTCCAGGGACCGGATTGGGGTTGGCGTACTTC. This sequence encodes CASSPGTGLGLAYF.

The CDR3 reads CASRTSSLMGHTTYNEQFF. The DNA for the CDR3 is TGTGCCAGCAGAACAAGTTCCCTGATGGGACATACTACCTACAATGAGCAGTTCTTC. The genes are TRBV28 and TRBJ2-1; the D gene is possibly TRBD1 (6 bases). Germline V CDR1 and CDR2: MDHEN, SYDVKM. The CDR3 has 19 residues. Trimming cost V 6 bases and J 2 bases, with 26 bases left between them.

The chain joins TRBV5-6 to TRBJ1-6; the D is unclear. Germline V gene data show CDR1 as SGHDT and CDR2 as YYEEEE. V lost 0 bases and J 0 bases, leaving 7 bases between the germline ends. CDR3 size: 16 residues. CDR3 residues: CASSLARLSYNSPLHF. The CDR3, as DNA: TGTGCCAGCAGCTTGGCCAGACTCTCCTATAATTCACCCCTCCACTTT.

V is TRBV27 and J is TRBJ2-1, with D possibly TRBD2 on 7 matching bases. This CDR3 contains 15 residues. V dropped 10 bases and J dropped 7 bases, with 23 bases sitting between them. Germline CDR1 MNHEY, CDR2 SMNVEV (reference sequence). CDR3 residues: CATKRGGGVENEQFF. CDR3 DNA sequence: TGTGCCACCAAAAGAGGGGGAGGGGTAGAGAATGAGCAGTTCTTC.

The chain couples TRBV2 to TRBJ1-2; D perhaps matches TRBD1 (6 bases). With 5 bases removed from V and 8 bases from J, the gap between germline ends came to 18 bases. Per germline, CDR1 SNHLY and CDR2 FYNNEI. The CDR3 length is 14 residues. The CDR3 bases are TGTGCCAGCAGTCCCCCGGGGGACATATCGGGCTACACCTTC. Translated, it gives CASSPPGDISGYTF.

V usage is TRBV4-1 and J usage is TRBJ2-3; unclear D gene. CDR1 MGHRA and CDR2 YSYEKL come from the germline V gene. This CDR3 spans 15 amino acids. Trimming stripped 10 bases from V and 0 bases from J, with 17 bases between. The CDR3 reads CATSTVWGSTDTQYF. CDR3 nucleotides: TGCGCCACCTCTACGGTCTGGGGTAGCACAGATACGCAGTATTTT.

This clone has more than one count but fewer than ten. V usage is TRBV15 and J usage is TRBJ1-1; 8 bases fit TRBD1. The CDR3 contains 15 residues. Germline lookup yields CDR1 LNHNV and CDR2 YYDKDF (reference sequence). Unmatched junction bases numbered 8, after V lost 5 bases and J lost 3 bases. The CDR3 loop reads CATSGSRGRYTEAFF. DNA for the CDR3: TGTGCCACCAGCGGTTCCAGGGGGCGATACACTGAAGCTTTCTTT.

The chain recombines TRBV28 with TRBJ2-6; TRBD2 matches 13 bases. This CDR3 comprises 18 residues. The trim removed 2 bases at V and 0 bases at J, leaving 1 base unmatched. Germline CDR1 and CDR2: MDHEN and SYDVKM. CDR3 loop: CASSLRTSGSSGANVLTF. In nucleotides, the CDR3 is TGTGCCAGCAGTTTACGGACTAGCGGGAGCTCTGGGGCCAACGTCCTGACTTTC. The complete variable domain, with remaining parts taken from reference TRBV28 and TRBJ2-6, reads DVKVTQSSRYLVKRTGEKVFLECVQDMDHENMFWYRQDPGLGLRLIYFSYDVKMKEKGDIPEGYSVSREKKERFSLILESASTNQTSMYLCASSLRTSGSSGANVLTFGAGSRLTVL.

The V gene is TRBV7-9, the J gene TRBJ2-1; the match to TRBD2 covers 12 bases. Germline V gene lookup returns CDR1 SEHNR and CDR2 FQNEAQ (reference sequence). The CDR3 loop spans 13 amino acids. The junction had 7 bases not matched to a gene; V was cut back by 11 bases and J by 8 bases. CDR3 coding DNA: TGTGCCCGCTCTAGCGGGAGGGTTGATGAGCAGTTCTTC. Translation gives CARSSGRVDEQFF.

This rearrangement joins TRBV4-1 to TRBJ2-1; TRBD1 matches 10 bases. Per germline, CDR1 MGHRA and CDR2 YSYEKL. The ends lost 3 bases at V and 5 bases at J; junction bases unmatched: 10. This CDR3 comprises 17 residues. The CDR3 is CASSHRRRDRGNNEQFF. The CDR3 nucleotides are TGCGCCAGCAGCCACAGACGCCGGGACAGGGGCAACAATGAGCAGTTCTTC.

The chain uses TRBV27 and TRBJ2-2; a weak D match, TRBD1 (5 bases). Germline V gives CDR1 MNHEY, CDR2 SMNVEV (reference sequence). V lost 1 base and J lost 6, with 15 bases in between. This CDR3 region has 16 residues. CDR3 sequence (DNA): TGTGCCAGCAGTTTATTTAGTCAGGGTCGATCCGGGGAGCTGTTTTTT. Translation: CASSLFSQGRSGELFF.